One TCR beta chain is described in this entry. CDR3 length: 12 amino acids. CDR1 and CDR2 from the germline V gene are MDHEN and SYDVKM. V lost 10 bases to trimming and J lost 4 bases; unmatched junction nucleotides: 5. The data derive from a study of blood T cell repertoires in COVID-19. About the study: Specimens from acute and convalescent COVID-19 originated in the United States, Italy and Spain.

The method was immunoSEQ multiplex PCR; TCRdb's version includes in-frame clones alone and lacks a portion of them. The sample includes 180,000 or so clones, more than 80% of them seen just once. Categorization into cohorts depended on clinical history that participants reported. Symptom resolution, clearance, or two negative PCRs marked the recovered donors of Cohort 3. The receptor was isolated from a man aged 40-49 years who had recovered from COVID-19. Sequences were obtained from PBMCs or T cells enriched from blood (not recorded which). The chain carries TRBV28 and TRBJ1-2; TRBD1 agrees at 8 bases. CDR3 protein: CATGQGTYGYTF. The CDR3 DNA reads as TGTGCCACCGGACAGGGTACCTATGGCTACACCTTC.